The rows below give T cell receptor beta chains drawn from one sample of a study of regulatory T cells in long-lasting Graves disease. TCRdb re-called the multiplex PCR reads through MiXCR, storing one row per CDR3 protein. The profile covers 510,000 or so distinct CDR3 sequences, with about 11% appearing a single time and approximately 9.6% taken by the ten largest. The same sample was also used in a study of T cells in Graves' hyperthyroidism and ophthalmopathy.

The sequences come from peripheral blood mononuclear cells (PBMCs), collected at new diagnosis, from a patient treated with antithyroid drugs. The receptors here all came from a woman aged 30 to 39 with Graves disease. Each CDR3 is given with its conserved first and last residue. Fields, in order: CDR3 length, V gene, clone size, J gene, CDR3 protein. Some rows have no size entry. The others give once, few or many, or a class for an expanded clone.

15	TRBV19	many	TRBJ1-6	CASTITVGANSPLHF
14	TRBV6-2/TRBV6-3	many	TRBJ1-2	CASSFALLGGSYTF
16	TRBV18	many	TRBJ2-3	CASSPTSGSTADTQYF
15	TRBV2	many	TRBJ2-1	CASSETPGSYNEQFF
15	TRBV7-9	few	TRBJ1-4	CASSSPGRANEKLFF
17	TRBV9	few	TRBJ2-2	CASSARTDWKNTGELFF
14	TRBV2	-	TRBJ2-3	CASRASGNTDTQYF
12	TRBV12-3/TRBV12-4	many	TRBJ2-1	CASSRLANEQFF
17	TRBV28	many	TRBJ2-7	CASSSRKTSGISYEQYF
13	TRBV10-2	many	TRBJ2-7	CASSETPRYEQYF
16	TRBV28	few	TRBJ2-4	CASRPAGGRGKNIQYF
17	TRBV5-1	few	TRBJ2-2	CASSSGGLAGNTGELFF
12	TRBV2	many	TRBJ1-1	CASSRWSAEAFF
14	TRBV7-9	many	TRBJ2-6	CASSSLPGANVLTF
13	TRBV3-1	many	TRBJ2-3	CASSPNIADTQYF
13	TRBV6-1	many	TRBJ2-1	CASRTGLTNEQFF
15	TRBV20-1	many	TRBJ2-2	CSAPRQHMNTGELFF
13	TRBV2	many	TRBJ1-1	CASTYRGHTEAFF
15	TRBV20-1	few	TRBJ2-7	CSARDWGTPSYEQYF
13	TRBV11-2	many	TRBJ1-1	CASSLVQQGPQLF
15	TRBV18	many	TRBJ2-5	CASSPIRENGETQYF
21	TRBV5-1	few	TRBJ2-1	CASSLGPAGTSGRAFYNEQFF